Shown below are 27 T cell receptor beta chains from a single sample sequenced in a study of T cells in Graves' hyperthyroidism and ophthalmopathy. The source material, RNA transcripts, was used to amplify TCR beta CDR3 regions. First-round RT-PCR with HTBI primers amplified the TCR CDR3 region. MiXCR, run by TCRdb on the multiplex PCR reads, gives a single entry per CDR3 protein. Of around 700,000 distinct CDR3 sequences detected, about 19% appear once; the ten largest clones hold 16%. Sequencing input: blood. The receptors stem from a woman in her fifties or sixties with Graves' hyperthyroidism that later progressed to Graves' ophthalmopathy.

This clonotype was seen ten or more times. The chain combines TRBV20-1 with TRBJ1-1; D is unclear. CDR1 is DFQATT and CDR2 is SNEGSKA in the germline V gene (reference sequence). Trimming removed 6 bases at V and 1 base at J, with 9 bases between. The CDR3 is 12 amino acids. CDR3 region: CSAASKNTEAFF. Here the CDR3 DNA reads TGCAGTGCCGCAAGCAAGAACACTGAAGCTTTCTTT.

The J gene is TRBJ2-4, the V gene TRBV20-1, with a tentative D call TRBD2 (6 bases). The CDR3 extends over 13 amino acids. CDR1 is DFQATT and CDR2 is SNEGSKA in the germline V gene (reference sequence). V was clipped by 0 bases and J by 10 bases, with 13 bases between them. The CDR3 loop is CSARDTGSGIQYF. CDR3 DNA sequence: TGCAGTGCTAGAGATACCGGGAGTGGGATTCAGTACTTC.

This clonotype was seen at least ten times. The CDR3 is CASSLSPRTFKDEQFF. CDR3 coding DNA: TGTGCCAGCAGTTTATCGCCCCGTACCTTTAAAGATGAGCAGTTCTTC. The chain uses TRBV27 and TRBJ2-1; D uncertain. The CDR3 consists of 16 residues. V lost 0 bases to trimming and J lost 8 bases, with 17 bases between them. The germline gives CDR1 MNHEY, CDR2 SMNVEV (reference sequence).

The rearrangement joins TRBV29-1 to TRBJ2-1, with D perhaps matching TRBD1 or TRBD2 (5 bases each). The germline V gene encodes CDR1 SQVTM and CDR2 ANQGSEA. The V gene lost 3 bases and the J gene lost 1 base, with 7 bases spanning the gap. This CDR3 is 13 amino acids long. CDR3 residues: CSVEGVSYNEQFF. The CDR3 DNA reads TGCAGCGTTGAGGGGGTGTCCTACAATGAGCAGTTCTTC.

As to this clonotype: Being one base from a much bigger clone, this may be a read error. This chain links TRBV12-5 with TRBJ1-4; a weak D match, TRBD1 (6 bases). Germline V CDR1 and CDR2: LGHNT, FRNRAP. This CDR3 is 14 amino acids long. The CDR3 loop reads CASGPGHGNEKLSF. The CDR3 nucleotides read TGTGCTAGTGGTCCGGGACACGGCAATGAAAAACTGTCTTTT.

The chain uses TRBV25-1 and TRBJ2-7, with D uncertain. Trimming removed 1 base from V and 3 bases from J, with 10 bases in between. The CDR3 contains 14 residues. Germline V gene lookup returns CDR1 MGHDK and CDR2 SYGVNS. The CDR3 bases are TGTGCCAGCAGTGAATCCAGCGACCACTACGAGCAGTACTTC. It encodes CASSESSDHYEQYF.

The rearrangement links TRBV7-9 to TRBJ2-1; D is perhaps TRBD1 (6 bases). CDR1 is SEHNR and CDR2 is FQNEAQ in the germline V gene (reference sequence). Trimming removed 0 bases at V and 8 bases at J, with 14 bases between. The CDR3 covers 15 residues. The CDR3 coding sequence is TGTGCCAGCAGCTTAGCGGGGGCCGGGCACGATGAGCAGTTCTTC. Translated: CASSLAGAGHDEQFF.

The chain has TRBV5-6 and TRBJ1-6; 8 bases line up with TRBD1. V was pared by 4 bases and J by 9 bases, with 9 bases of the junction left unmatched. Germline loops: CDR1 SGHDT, CDR2 YYEEEE. This CDR3 has 15 residues. DNA for the CDR3: TGTGCCAGCAGCCTCCCGGGACAGGTGGGTTCACCCCTCCACTTT. Translating it yields CASSLPGQVGSPLHF.

V gene TRBV6-1 combines with J gene TRBJ2-1; possibly TRBD1 for D (5 bases). This CDR3 spans 13 amino acids. The V gene's germline CDR1 is MNHNS and CDR2 SASEGT. V shed 3 bases and J shed 9 bases, with 12 bases lying between them. The CDR3 here is CASSEQRQFEQFF. CDR3 nucleotide sequence: TGTGCCAGCAGTGAGCAAAGACAGTTTGAGCAGTTCTTC.

This clonotype occurred many times. This chain connects TRBV5-6 to TRBJ2-1; 10 bases map to TRBD2. The junction had 9 bases not matched to a gene; V was cut back by 0 bases and J by 12 bases. CDR1 and CDR2 (germline): SGHDT, YYEEEE. The CDR3 covers 15 residues. The CDR3 coding sequence is TGTGCCAGCAGCTTGGTGGTAGCGGGGGGCACCCGGCAGTTCTTC. The encoded protein is CASSLVVAGGTRQFF.

This clonotype was recorded only once. Relative to the germline gene, one junction end is altered; a read error may explain this. V gene TRBV30 combines with J gene TRBJ2-7; 7 bases map to TRBD1. The CDR3 loop spans 15 amino acids. Germline V gives CDR1 GTSNPN, CDR2 SVGIG (reference sequence). CDR3 sequence (DNA): TGTGCCCGGAGTATTAACAGGGGTAGGTCCTACGAGCAGTACTTC. It translates to CARSINRGRSYEQYF.

J is TRBJ2-3 and V is TRBV7-2, with 9 bases fitting TRBD2. The length of the CDR3 is 16 residues. In germline, CDR1 is SGHTA, CDR2 FQGNSA. V lost 7 bases and J lost 2; bases outside the gene matches: 10. The CDR3 DNA reads TGTGCCAGCACCTTTATAGCGGGGGCCTACACAGATACGCAGTATTTT. Translating it yields CASTFIAGAYTDTQYF. Using reference TRBV7-2 and TRBJ2-3 for the parts outside the CDR3, the full variable domain is GAGVSQSPSNKVTEKGKDVELRCDPISGHTALYWYRQSLGQGLEFLIYFQGNSAPDKSGLPSDRFSAERTGGSVSTLTIQRTQQEDSAVYLCASTFIAGAYTDTQYFGPGTRLTVL.

This clonotype has at least ten counts. V gene TRBV7-9 combines with J gene TRBJ1-1; D perhaps matches TRBD1 (6 bases). CDR3 length: 19 amino acids. V lost 5 bases and J lost 4, with 29 bases in between. Germline lookup yields CDR1 SEHNR and CDR2 FQNEAQ (reference sequence). The CDR3 DNA sequence: TGTGCCAGCAGCGGGGGCGATTTCGGGGATCGGAGCCGGAGCACTGAAGCTTTCTTT. Its translation is CASSGGDFGDRSRSTEAFF. The full variable domain, in which reference TRBV7-9 and TRBJ1-1 provide the parts outside the CDR3, is DTGVSQNPRHKITKRGQNVTFRCDPISEHNRLYWYRQTLGQGPEFLTYFQNEAQLEKSRLLSDRFSAERPKGSFSTLEIQRTEQGDSAMYLCASSGGDFGDRSRSTEAFFGQGTRLTVV.

This clonotype was seen repeatedly, ten times or more. V and J are TRBV18 and TRBJ2-3; D is unresolved. Germline-derived CDR1 and CDR2 are KGHSH and LQKENI. V lost 2 bases to trimming and J lost 0 bases, with 12 bases between them. The CDR3 has 16 residues. The CDR3 coding sequence is TGTGCCAGCTCACCAACGAATCCCGATAGCACAGATACGCAGTATTTT. This codes for CASSPTNPDSTDTQYF.

This clonotype was seen at least ten times. This sequence joins TRBV12-3 or TRBV12-4 and TRBJ2-3, with D hard to call. V shed 2 bases and J shed 1 base, with 13 bases lying between them. The CDR3 runs to 16 residues. CDR3 in amino acids: CASSLWSGLGTDTQYF. CDR3 nucleotides: TGTGCCAGCAGTTTATGGTCGGGCCTAGGCACAGATACGCAGTATTTT.

The V and J genes are TRBV5-4 and TRBJ2-2; D unclear. CDR3 length: 13 amino acids. Germline CDR1 is SGHNT and CDR2 is YYREEE (reference sequence). V dropped 3 bases and J dropped 4 bases, with 7 bases sitting between them. As DNA, the CDR3 is TGTGCCAGCAGCTCGGGCGGCACCGGGGAGCTGTTTTTT. Its translation: CASSSGGTGELFF. The full variable domain, in which reference TRBV5-4 and TRBJ2-2 provide the parts outside the CDR3, is ETGVTQSPTHLIKTRGQQVTLRCSSQSGHNTVSWYQQALGQGPQFIFQYYREEENGRGNFPPRFSGLQFPNYSSELNVNALELDDSALYLCASSSGGTGELFFGEGSRLTVL.

The V gene is TRBV2, the J gene TRBJ2-5; a possible D gene is TRBD2 (6 bases). In germline, CDR1 is SNHLY, CDR2 FYNNEI. This CDR3 region has 15 residues. V lost 5 bases, J lost 5 bases, and 18 bases lay in between. The CDR3 protein is CASSLPRGMRETQYF. The CDR3 DNA reads as TGTGCCAGCAGTCTCCCCCGGGGGATGCGGGAGACCCAGTACTTC.

This clonotype has ten or more counts. J is TRBJ2-1 and V is TRBV10-3; 15 bases map to TRBD2. With V trimmed by 5 bases and J by 5 bases, 10 bases remained unmatched. The CDR3 is 18 residues long. Germline CDR1 reads ENHRY; CDR2 reads SYGVKD. The CDR3: CAISPGLAGGVSNNEQFF. CDR3 DNA sequence: TGTGCCATCAGTCCGGGACTAGCGGGGGGAGTGAGTAACAATGAGCAGTTCTTC.

This clonotype was seen many times. The chain links TRBV5-1 to TRBJ2-1, with TRBD2 matching 10 bases. Unmatched junction bases numbered 6, after V lost 0 bases and J lost 6 bases. This CDR3 has 16 residues. Germline V gene lookup returns CDR1 SGHRS and CDR2 YFSETQ. The CDR3 protein is CASSLEPAGGLNEQFF. CDR3 DNA: TGCGCCAGCAGCTTGGAGCCAGCGGGGGGGCTCAATGAGCAGTTCTTC.

The chain joins TRBV29-1 to TRBJ1-1; maybe TRBD1 (5 bases). The CDR3 contains 11 residues. The germline CDR1 and CDR2 sequences are SQVTM and ANQGSEA. V shed 4 bases and J shed 10 bases, with 13 bases lying between them. CDR3 sequence: CSVAQDTSAFF. The DNA of the CDR3 is TGCAGCGTTGCCCAGGACACTTCAGCTTTCTTT.

This clonotype was seen repeatedly, ten times or more. The V gene is TRBV11-2, the J gene TRBJ1-1; D not resolved. CDR3 length equals 13 residues. Trimming pared 4 bases from V and 10 bases from J, leaving 16 bases between. Germline assignment: CDR1 SGHAT and CDR2 FQNNGV. CDR3 in DNA: TGTGCCAGCAGCTCTCTTGTCGGGCGCGGAGCTTTCTTT. It encodes CASSSLVGRGAFF.

This clonotype was seen repeatedly, ten times or more. J is TRBJ1-5 and V is TRBV12-3 or TRBV12-4, with D tentatively TRBD1 (5 bases). The CDR3 covers 14 residues. Trimming pared 8 bases from V and 4 bases from J, leaving 15 bases between. The CDR3: CASSDRLLNQPQHF. The CDR3, as DNA: TGTGCCAGCTCAGACAGACTGCTTAATCAGCCCCAGCATTTT.

The gene calls are TRBV5-8 and TRBJ1-4, with a weak D call TRBD1 (6 bases). The CDR3 spans 15 residues. Germline assignment: CDR1 SGHTS and CDR2 YDEGEE. Trimming pared 3 bases from V and 0 bases from J, leaving 9 bases between. The CDR3 sequence is CASSSQGSTNEKLFF. CDR3 in DNA: TGTGCCAGCAGCTCACAGGGATCAACTAATGAAAAACTGTTTTTT.

This clonotype was found a few times. J is TRBJ2-2 and V is TRBV7-3; TRBD1 aligns across 7 bases. CDR1 and CDR2 from the germline V gene are SGHTA and FQGTGA. Trimming took 5 bases from V and 5 from J; bases not matched to a gene: 8. CDR3 length equals 15 residues. In DNA form, the CDR3 reads TGTGCCAGCAGCCAAAATCAGGGGGTGACCGGGGAGCTGTTTTTT. Its translation: CASSQNQGVTGELFF.

This clonotype was seen many times. The CDR3 region is CATSRDGDGNQPQHF. In nucleotides, the CDR3 is TGTGCCACCAGCAGAGATGGGGACGGCAATCAGCCCCAGCATTTT. The chain combines TRBV15 with TRBJ1-5; D may be TRBD1 (5 bases). Germline assignment: CDR1 LNHNV and CDR2 YYDKDF (reference sequence). V was trimmed by 0 bases and J by 2 bases, leaving 8 bases between them. The CDR3 has 15 residues.

This clonotype occurred a few times. V gene TRBV14 combines with J gene TRBJ1-4; the D gene is possibly TRBD1 (6 bases). This CDR3 is 15 amino acids long. In germline, CDR1 is SGHDN, CDR2 FVKESK. V was trimmed by 4 bases and J by 9 bases, leaving 18 bases between them. The CDR3 coding sequence is TGTGCCAGCAGCCGGTCCGGGACATCTTTACAAAAACTGTTTTTT. It codes for CASSRSGTSLQKLFF. The full variable domain, its missing parts supplied by reference TRBV14 and TRBJ1-4, is EAGVTQFPSHSVIEKGQTVTLRCDPISGHDNLYWYRRVMGKEIKFLLHFVKESKQDESGMPNNRFLAERTGGTYSTLKVQPAELEDSGVYFCASSRSGTSLQKLFFGSGTQLSVL.

This rearrangement joins TRBV19 to TRBJ1-1, with D tentatively TRBD1 (6 bases). Germline V gene lookup returns CDR1 LNHDA and CDR2 SQIVND (reference sequence). The CDR3 runs to 14 residues. V lost 4 bases and J 6 bases, leaving 15 bases between the germline ends. The CDR3 spells CASSNPPDRSEAFF. The CDR3 coding sequence is TGTGCCAGTAGTAATCCCCCGGACAGATCTGAAGCTTTCTTT.